The 9 T cell receptor beta chains listed next were all sequenced from one sample in a study of control samples from healthy donors and cancer patients. Data came from immunoSEQ multiplex PCR; TCRdb stores just in-frame clones and leaves some out. Of some 130,000 clones in the sample, 80% to 95% were seen once. Sequencing used blood. Receptors originate from a middle-aged man in good health.

The chain has TRBV28 and TRBJ1-5, with TRBD1 as a possible D gene (5 bases). The germline CDR1 and CDR2 sequences are MDHEN and SYDVKM. V lost 6 bases, J lost 6 bases, and 12 bases lay in between. The CDR3 is made up of 13 amino acids. DNA for the CDR3: TGTGCCAGCAGCCCGGGGGGGGTTCAGCCCCAGCATTTT. This codes for CASSPGGVQPQHF.

The rearrangement links TRBV2 to TRBJ1-1, with D possibly matching TRBD1 (6 bases). V was trimmed by 5 bases and J by 0 bases, leaving 7 bases between them. The CDR3 length is 13 residues. From germline, CDR1 is SNHLY and CDR2 FYNNEI. The CDR3 region is CASSWTVNTEAFF. CDR3 coding DNA: TGTGCCAGCAGTTGGACAGTGAACACTGAAGCTTTCTTT. Based on the CDR3 plus reference TRBV2 and TRBJ1-1, the full variable domain is EPEVTQTPSHQVTQMGQEVILRCVPISNHLYFYWYRQILGQKVEFLVSFYNNEISEKSEIFDDQFSVERPDGSNFTLKIRSTKLEDSAMYFCASSWTVNTEAFFGQGTRLTVV.

This sequence joins TRBV9 and TRBJ1-3; a weak D match, TRBD1 (5 bases). This CDR3 has 15 amino acids. Germline V CDR1 and CDR2: SGDLS, YYNGEE. The V end lost 6 bases, the J end lost 1 base, and 14 bases lay between the germline ends. The CDR3 nucleotides read TGTGCCAGCACCCTCGGCGGGGCTTCTGGAAACACCATATATTTT. Amino acid sequence: CASTLGGASGNTIYF. The whole variable domain, remainder taken from reference TRBV9 and TRBJ1-3, is DSGVTQTPKHLITATGQRVTLRCSPRSGDLSVYWYQQSLDQGLQFLIQYYNGEERAKGNILERFSAQQFPDLHSELNLSSLELGDSALYFCASTLGGASGNTIYFGEGSWLTVV.

V gene TRBV5-1 combines with J gene TRBJ2-7; D remains unclear. CDR1 is SGHRS, CDR2 YFSETQ, per germline. The CDR3 extends over 15 amino acids. Trimming stripped 0 bases from V and 2 bases from J, with 12 bases between. The CDR3 is CASSLGPPVTYEQYF. CDR3 in DNA: TGCGCCAGCAGCTTGGGCCCACCTGTTACCTACGAGCAGTACTTC.

The chain uses TRBV21-1 and TRBJ1-1. TRBV21-1 is an annotated pseudogene. This CDR3 has 12 residues. CDR3 DNA: TGTGCCAGCACCTGTCAGAACACTGAAGCTTTCTTT. Its translation: CASTCQNTEAFF.

This clone appeared a few times. The chain employs TRBV4-1 and TRBJ1-5; possibly TRBD1 for D (5 bases). This CDR3 is built from 14 residues. The germline V gene encodes CDR1 MGHRA and CDR2 YSYEKL. V was shortened by 2 bases and J by 5 bases, with 10 bases between the two germline ends. In DNA, the CDR3 is TGCGCCAGCAGCCAATTCATACAGGATCAGCCCCAGCATTTT. Protein: CASSQFIQDQPQHF.

The genes are TRBV15 and TRBJ1-1; D unclear. This CDR3 is built from 13 residues. Per germline, CDR1 LNHNV and CDR2 YYDKDF (reference sequence). V was cut by 3 bases and J by 7 bases, with 12 bases left in between. This CDR3 is CATSRREPREAFF. CDR3 DNA: TGTGCCACCAGCAGGCGGGAACCTCGTGAAGCTTTCTTT. The variable domain in full, with the rest retrieved from reference TRBV15 and TRBJ1-1, is DAMVIQNPRYQVTQFGKPVTLSCSQTLNHNVMYWYQQKSSQAPKLLFHYYDKDFNNEADTPDNFQSRRPNTSFCFLDIRSPGLGDTAMYLCATSRREPREAFFGQGTRLTVV.

V gene TRBV6-6 combines with J gene TRBJ1-5, with 7 bases that match TRBD1. The germline CDR1 and CDR2 sequences are MNHNY and SVGAGI (reference sequence). The CDR3 length is 18 residues. With V trimmed by 5 bases and J by 7 bases, 20 bases remained unmatched. CDR3: CASSRIHSTGSAIQPQHF. The DNA for the CDR3 is TGTGCCAGCAGTCGCATACACTCGACAGGGTCGGCGATACAGCCCCAGCATTTT.

This clone was observed a single time. The V and J genes are TRBV29-1 and TRBJ2-1; 11 bases line up with TRBD2. The CDR3 runs 15 residues. The V and J ends lost 0 bases and 9 bases, in that order; junction bases with no gene match: 7. Germline V lookup: CDR1 SQVTM, CDR2 ANQGSEA. The DNA of the CDR3 is TGCAGCGTTGAAGATACTAGCGGGGGAAAGGGTGAGCAGTTCTTC. Translation: CSVEDTSGGKGEQFF.